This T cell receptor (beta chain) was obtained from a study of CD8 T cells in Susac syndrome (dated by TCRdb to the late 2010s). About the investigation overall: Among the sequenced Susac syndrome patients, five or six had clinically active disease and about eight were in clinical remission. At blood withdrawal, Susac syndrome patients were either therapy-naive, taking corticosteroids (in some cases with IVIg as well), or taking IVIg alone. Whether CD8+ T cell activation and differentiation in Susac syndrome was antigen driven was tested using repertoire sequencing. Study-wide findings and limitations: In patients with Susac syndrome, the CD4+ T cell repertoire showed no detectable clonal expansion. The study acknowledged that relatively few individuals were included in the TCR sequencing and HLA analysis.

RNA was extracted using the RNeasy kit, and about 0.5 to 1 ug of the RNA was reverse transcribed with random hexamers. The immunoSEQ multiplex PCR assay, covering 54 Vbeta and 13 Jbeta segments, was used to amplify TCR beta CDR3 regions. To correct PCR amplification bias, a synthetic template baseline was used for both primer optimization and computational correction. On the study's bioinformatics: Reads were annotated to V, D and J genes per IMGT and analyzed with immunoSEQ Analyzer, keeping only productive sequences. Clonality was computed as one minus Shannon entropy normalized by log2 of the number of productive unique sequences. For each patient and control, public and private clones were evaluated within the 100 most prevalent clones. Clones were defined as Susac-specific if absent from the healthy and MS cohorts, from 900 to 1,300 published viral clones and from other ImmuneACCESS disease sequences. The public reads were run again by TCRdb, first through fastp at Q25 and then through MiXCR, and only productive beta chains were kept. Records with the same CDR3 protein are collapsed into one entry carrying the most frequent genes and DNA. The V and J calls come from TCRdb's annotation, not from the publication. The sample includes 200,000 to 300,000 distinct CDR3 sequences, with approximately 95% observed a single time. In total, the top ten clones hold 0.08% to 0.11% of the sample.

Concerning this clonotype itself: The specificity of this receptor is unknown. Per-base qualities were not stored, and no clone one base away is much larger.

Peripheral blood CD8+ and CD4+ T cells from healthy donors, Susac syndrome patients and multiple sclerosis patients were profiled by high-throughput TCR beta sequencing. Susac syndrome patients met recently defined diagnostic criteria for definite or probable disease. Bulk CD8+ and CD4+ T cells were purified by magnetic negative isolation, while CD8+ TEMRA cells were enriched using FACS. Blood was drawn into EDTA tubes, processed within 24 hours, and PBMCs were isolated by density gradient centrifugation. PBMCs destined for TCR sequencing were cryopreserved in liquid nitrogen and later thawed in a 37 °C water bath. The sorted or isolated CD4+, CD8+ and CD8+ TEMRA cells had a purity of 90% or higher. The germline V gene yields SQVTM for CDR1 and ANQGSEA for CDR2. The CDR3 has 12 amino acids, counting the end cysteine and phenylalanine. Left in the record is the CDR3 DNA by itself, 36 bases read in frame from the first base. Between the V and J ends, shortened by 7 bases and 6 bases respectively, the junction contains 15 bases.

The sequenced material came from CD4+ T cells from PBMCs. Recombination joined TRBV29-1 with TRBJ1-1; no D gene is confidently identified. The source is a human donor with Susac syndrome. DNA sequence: TGCAGCGCCAATCCGTGGGGAGCTGAAGCTTTCTTT. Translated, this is CSANPWGAEAFF.